These 8 T cell receptor beta chains came from one sample sequenced in a study of CD8 T cells in ankylosing spondylitis. General study findings and limits: A TCR beta motif of 7 to 9 highly homologous variants seemed to mark ankylosing spondylitis blood.

TCRdb passed the 5' RACE reads through MiXCR, listing each CDR3 protein once. The data hold about 220,000 distinct CDR3 sequences, with around 7.9% observed a single time. Their recognized antigens are unknown. Sequenced input: blood, either unsorted or a sorted T cell fraction (not recorded which). These receptors were obtained from a male donor with ankylosing spondylitis.

This clonotype was counted many times. DNA for the CDR3: TGTGCCAGCATTTTTTCAGGGAGGTGGGCAGATACGCAGTATTTT. Protein product: CASIFSGRWADTQYF. The chain employs TRBV12-3 or TRBV12-4 and TRBJ2-3; possible D gene TRBD2, 6 bases. The CDR3 sequence is 15 residues long. V lost 7 bases, J lost 4 bases, and 18 bases lay in between.

This clonotype has only a few counts. V gene TRBV5-1 combines with J gene TRBJ2-1, with 11 positions matching TRBD2. Trimming at V came to 5 bases and at J to 9 bases, leaving 10 bases not matched to a gene. From germline, CDR1 is SGHRS and CDR2 YFSETQ. This CDR3 comprises 15 residues. CDR3 bases: TGCGCCAGCAGGATCACCGGGACTAGCGGTTTTGAGCAGTTCTTC. It yields the protein CASRITGTSGFEQFF.

V and J are TRBV28 and TRBJ2-7, with TRBD1 matching over 10 bases. Trimming cost V 6 bases and J 6 bases; bases outside gene matches: 11. CDR1 MDHEN and CDR2 SYDVKM come from the germline V gene. CDR3 size: 15 residues. CDR3 bases: TGTGCCAGCAGCCCAGACAGGGGGCGCGGGTTCGAGCAGTACTTC. Its translation: CASSPDRGRGFEQYF. Using reference TRBV28 and TRBJ2-7 for the parts outside the CDR3, the full variable domain is DVKVTQSSRYLVKRTGEKVFLECVQDMDHENMFWYRQDPGLGLRLIYFSYDVKMKEKGDIPEGYSVSREKKERFSLILESASTNQTSMYLCASSPDRGRGFEQYFGPGTRLTVT.

This clonotype has ten or more counts. The chain uses TRBV7-9 and TRBJ2-3; D unresolved. V lost 1 base to trimming and J lost 6 bases, with 2 bases between them. This CDR3 has 11 residues. From germline, CDR1 is SEHNR and CDR2 FQNEAQ (reference sequence). This CDR3 is CASSLVDTQYF. Here the CDR3 DNA reads TGTGCCAGCAGCTTAGTCGATACGCAGTATTTT.

This clonotype has ten or more counts. V is TRBV4-3 and J is TRBJ1-1; D call uncertain. V was cut by 1 base and J by 4 bases, with 10 bases left in between. The V gene's germline CDR1 is LGHNA and CDR2 YSLEER. The CDR3 covers 14 residues. This CDR3 is CASSQGSGSTEAFF. The DNA of the CDR3 is TGCGCCAGCAGCCAAGGTTCCGGGTCCACTGAAGCTTTCTTT.

This clonotype was detected many times. This rearrangement joins TRBV28 to TRBJ2-7; D is possibly TRBD1 or TRBD2 (5 bases each). Germline V gene data show CDR1 as MDHEN and CDR2 as SYDVKM. CDR3 size: 14 residues. The V end lost 1 base, the J end lost 4 bases, and 11 bases lay between the germline ends. CDR3 protein: CASSLSGRSYEQYF. The CDR3 DNA reads as TGTGCCAGCAGTTTATCAGGGAGAAGTTACGAGCAGTACTTC. Complete variable domain (other parts from reference TRBV28 and TRBJ2-7): DVKVTQSSRYLVKRTGEKVFLECVQDMDHENMFWYRQDPGLGLRLIYFSYDVKMKEKGDIPEGYSVSREKKERFSLILESASTNQTSMYLCASSLSGRSYEQYFGPGTRLTVT.

This clonotype was counted ten times or more. The rearrangement uses TRBV12-3 or TRBV12-4 and TRBJ1-1; D gene ambiguous. The CDR3 consists of 12 residues. The germline V and J ends were trimmed by 3 bases and 6 bases, with 8 bases remaining between them. The DNA for the CDR3 is TGTGCCAGCAGTTTTGGGCGGCCTGAAGCTTTCTTT. Protein: CASSFGRPEAFF.

The table lists this clonotype with many counts. The gene calls are TRBV6-5 and TRBJ2-5, with D possibly TRBD1 on 5 matching bases. The CDR3 spans 14 residues. V lost 2 bases and J lost 2, with 9 bases in between. Per the germline V gene, CDR1 is MNHEY and CDR2 is SVGAGI. DNA for the CDR3: TGTGCCAGCAGTTACGGGCAGGGACAAGAGACCCAGTACTTC. Protein product: CASSYGQGQETQYF.